The source of this T cell receptor (beta chain) is a study of neurological immune-mediated disorders. Study results and caveats: None of the CDR3 amino acid sequences found in expanded clones was shared across subjects. This suggests that the TCR-beta repertoires were private in all groups.

Serving as healthy controls were blood bank volunteers based in Maryland, USA. Unsorted libraries used 2 million PBMCs kept at -80 degrees C. The V end lost 2 bases, the J end lost 6 bases, and 23 bases lay between the germline ends. CDR3 length: 17 residues. Germline V gives CDR1 MDHEN, CDR2 SYDVKM. cDNA synthesis was performed by 5'RACE with 10-nucleotide random UMIs. One entry per CDR3 protein, called by TCRdb with MiXCR from the 5' RACE reads. The sample holds some 30,000 distinct CDR3 sequences, around 21% seen once. This clonotype was observed at least ten times. Its antigen is unknown. The J gene is TRBJ2-7, the V gene TRBV28; the D gene is possibly TRBD1 (6 bases). This sequence was found in a woman between 55 and 75 years old in good health. Input material: PBMCs. Written as DNA, the CDR3 is TGTGCCAGCAGTTTAGTATCGGCGTTAGGGGGAAGAGTCGAGCAGTACTTC. Amino acids: CASSLVSALGGRVEQYF.